This T cell receptor beta chain originates from a study of blood T cell repertoires in COVID-19. Some clones are missing from TCRdb's copy, which holds only in-frame ones; the method was immunoSEQ multiplex PCR. The sample shows around 72,000 clones, about 86% of them seen only once. In its sample, this clone was seen once. The CDR3 loop spans 14 amino acids. Germline V CDR1 and CDR2: SNHLY, FYNNEI. Deletions cut 7 bases from V and 5 bases from J, with 12 bases between. Specimen: peripheral blood. This chain connects TRBV2 to TRBJ1-6; the D gene is possibly TRBD1 (5 bases). The sequence was obtained from a woman between 55 and 75 years old with acute or convalescent COVID-19. The CDR3 is CASNPDTDNSPLHF. The DNA for the CDR3 is TGTGCCAGCAACCCGGACACGGATAATTCACCCCTCCACTTT. Using reference TRBV2 and TRBJ1-6 for the parts outside the CDR3, the full variable domain is EPEVTQTPSHQVTQMGQEVILRCVPISNHLYFYWYRQILGQKVEFLVSFYNNEISEKSEIFDDQFSVERPDGSNFTLKIRSTKLEDSAMYFCASNPDTDNSPLHFGNGTRLTVT.